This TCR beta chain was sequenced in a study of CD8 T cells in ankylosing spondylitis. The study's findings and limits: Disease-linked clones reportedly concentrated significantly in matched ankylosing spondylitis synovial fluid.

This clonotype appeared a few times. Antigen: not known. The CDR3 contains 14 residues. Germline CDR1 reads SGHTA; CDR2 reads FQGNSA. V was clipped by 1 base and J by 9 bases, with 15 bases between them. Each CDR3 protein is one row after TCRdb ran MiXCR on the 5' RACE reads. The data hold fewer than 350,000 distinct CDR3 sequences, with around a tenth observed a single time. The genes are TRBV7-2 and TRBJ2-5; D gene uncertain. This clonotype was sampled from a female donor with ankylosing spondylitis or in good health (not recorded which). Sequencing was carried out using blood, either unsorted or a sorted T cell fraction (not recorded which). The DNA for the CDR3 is TGTGCCAGCAGCTTAGGGCTAGAATTGAGTCCCCAGTACTTC. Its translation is CASSLGLELSPQYF.